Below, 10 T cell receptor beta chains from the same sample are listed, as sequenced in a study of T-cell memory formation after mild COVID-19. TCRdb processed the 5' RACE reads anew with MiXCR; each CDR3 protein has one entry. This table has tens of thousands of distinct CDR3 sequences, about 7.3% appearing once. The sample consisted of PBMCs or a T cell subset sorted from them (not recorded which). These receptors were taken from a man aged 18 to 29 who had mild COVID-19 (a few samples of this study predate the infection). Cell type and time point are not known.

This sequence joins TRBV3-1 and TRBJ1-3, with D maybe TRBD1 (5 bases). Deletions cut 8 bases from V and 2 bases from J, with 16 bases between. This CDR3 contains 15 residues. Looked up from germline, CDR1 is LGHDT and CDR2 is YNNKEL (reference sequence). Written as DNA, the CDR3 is TGTGCCAGCTCGAATCGGGACTTGCCTGGAAACACCATATATTTT. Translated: CASSNRDLPGNTIYF.

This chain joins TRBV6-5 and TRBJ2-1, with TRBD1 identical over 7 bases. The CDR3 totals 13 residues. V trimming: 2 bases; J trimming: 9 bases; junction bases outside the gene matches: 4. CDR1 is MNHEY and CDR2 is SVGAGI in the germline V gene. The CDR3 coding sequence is TGTGCCAGCAGTTACGACAGGGAAGGTGAGCAGTTCTTC. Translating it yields CASSYDREGEQFF.

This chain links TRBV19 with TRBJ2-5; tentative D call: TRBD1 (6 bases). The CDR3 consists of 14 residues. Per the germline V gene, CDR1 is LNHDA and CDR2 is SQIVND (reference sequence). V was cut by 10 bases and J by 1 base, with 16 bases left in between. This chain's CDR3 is CATQGNEVQETQYF. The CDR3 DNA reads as TGTGCCACCCAGGGGAACGAGGTCCAAGAGACCCAGTACTTC.

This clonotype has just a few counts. CDR3 coding DNA: TGTGCCAGCAACTCACTAGCGGGGGGCCCGCCGTACGAGCAGTACTTC. Translating it yields CASNSLAGGPPYEQYF. The gene calls are TRBV2 and TRBJ2-7; TRBD2 agrees at 12 bases. The CDR3 loop spans 16 amino acids. J gave up 4 bases and V 7 bases, and 11 bases lay outside the gene matches. Germline V gene lookup returns CDR1 SNHLY and CDR2 FYNNEI.

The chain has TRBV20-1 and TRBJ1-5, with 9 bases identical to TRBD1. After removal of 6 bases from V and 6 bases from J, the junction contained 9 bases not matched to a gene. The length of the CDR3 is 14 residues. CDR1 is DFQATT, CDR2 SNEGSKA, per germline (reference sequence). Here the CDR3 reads CSAKTGGEVQPQHF. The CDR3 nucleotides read TGCAGTGCCAAGACAGGGGGAGAGGTTCAGCCCCAGCATTTT.

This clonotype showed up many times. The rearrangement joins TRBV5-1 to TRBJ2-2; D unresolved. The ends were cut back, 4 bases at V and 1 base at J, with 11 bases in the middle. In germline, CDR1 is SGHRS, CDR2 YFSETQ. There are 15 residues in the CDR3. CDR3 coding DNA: TGCGCCAGCAGCCCCGAGACGGGGAACACCGGGGAGCTGTTTTTT. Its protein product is CASSPETGNTGELFF.

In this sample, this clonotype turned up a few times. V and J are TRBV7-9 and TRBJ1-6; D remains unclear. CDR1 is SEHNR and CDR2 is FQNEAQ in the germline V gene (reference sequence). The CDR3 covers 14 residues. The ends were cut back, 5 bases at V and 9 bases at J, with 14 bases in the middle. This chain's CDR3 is CASSPPTPFSPLHF. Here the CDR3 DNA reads TGTGCCAGCAGCCCTCCTACTCCCTTTTCACCCCTCCACTTT.

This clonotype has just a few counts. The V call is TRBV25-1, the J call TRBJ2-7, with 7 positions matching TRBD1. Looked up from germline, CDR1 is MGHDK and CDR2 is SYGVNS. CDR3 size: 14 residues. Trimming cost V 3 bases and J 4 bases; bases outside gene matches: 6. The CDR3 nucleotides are TGTGCCAGCAGTGACCCCCCGACAGGGTACGAGCAGTACGTC. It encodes CASSDPPTGYEQYV.

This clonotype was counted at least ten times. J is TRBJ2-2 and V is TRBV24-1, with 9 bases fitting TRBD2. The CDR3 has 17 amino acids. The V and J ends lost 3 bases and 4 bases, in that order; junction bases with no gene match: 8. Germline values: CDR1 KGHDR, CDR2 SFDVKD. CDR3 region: CATSDRGTSPGTGELFF. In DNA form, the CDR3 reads TGTGCCACCAGTGATCGGGGGACTAGCCCAGGCACCGGGGAGCTGTTTTTT.

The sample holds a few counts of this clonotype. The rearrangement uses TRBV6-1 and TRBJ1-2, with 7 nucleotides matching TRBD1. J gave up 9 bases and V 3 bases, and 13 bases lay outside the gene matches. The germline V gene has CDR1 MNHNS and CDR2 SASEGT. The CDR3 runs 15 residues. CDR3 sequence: CASSEHLTGQVSYTF. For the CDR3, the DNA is TGTGCCAGCAGTGAGCACCTGACAGGGCAAGTTAGCTACACCTTC.